Sequencing of this T cell receptor (beta chain) was carried out in a study of shared clonotypes between healthy human individuals. The study's findings and limits: Sequencing depth was predicted to influence how clonotypes are shared among donors. The study drew on few donors, limiting represented genetic and exposure-history diversity. Clonotypes shared by all four sorted-subset donors had higher generation probabilities than non-shared clonotypes.

A note on this clone: Its antigen is as yet unknown.

TCRdb's copy holds only in-frame clones and misses some; the assay was immunoSEQ multiplex PCR. In the table there are roughly 1,100,000 clones, more than 65% of which are singletons. Germline CDR1 and CDR2: MDHEN and SYDVKM. Trimming cost V 5 bases and J 7 bases; bases outside gene matches: 3. This CDR3 has 14 residues. The receptor's source is a man younger than 30 in good health. Material: memory CD4+ T cells sorted from blood. The subset is: CD45RA-negative fraction. The rearrangement joins TRBV28 to TRBJ1-6, with 9 bases matching TRBD1. The CDR3: CASSRTGANSPLHF. CDR3 nucleotides: TGTGCCAGCAGTCGGACAGGGGCAAATTCACCCCTCCACTTT.